A single TCR beta chain is shown here with its context. Repertoires were generated with immunoSEQ multiplex PCR, while TCRdb's copy carries only in-frame clones and drops some. The sample holds about 700,000 clones; around 67% are singletons and the top ten take over 1.5%. Germline V lookup: CDR1 SGHNT, CDR2 YYREEE (reference sequence). V was cut by 0 bases and J by 8 bases, with 14 bases left in between. The CDR3 is 15 amino acids. This specimen comes from a study of shared clonotypes between healthy human individuals. The sequence came from a woman aged 25 to 45 in good health. Material: memory CD4+ T cells sorted from blood. Subset denoted: CD45RA-negative fraction. The V and J genes are TRBV5-4 and TRBJ1-4, with D tentatively TRBD1 (5 bases). In nucleotides, the CDR3 is TGTGCCAGCAGCTTGGGGGCAGGGCCTGGAGAAAAACTGTTTTTT. It encodes CASSLGAGPGEKLFF.